This TCR beta chain emerged from a study of blood T cell repertoires in COVID-19. Overall study: Whether acute or convalescent, the COVID-19 samples came from the United States, Italy and Spain. Sources were T cells, B-cell-depleted T cells, or PBMCs; the material itself was cDNA or gDNA.

Germline V gene sequence: CDR1 SGHTA, CDR2 FQGTGA. The CDR3 covers 14 residues. Deletions cut 5 bases from V and 5 bases from J, with 13 bases between. Repertoires were generated with immunoSEQ multiplex PCR, while TCRdb's copy carries only in-frame clones and drops some. This table has approximately 31,000 clones, 80% to 95% appearing once. This receptor was taken from a male donor with active COVID-19. This rearrangement joins TRBV7-3 to TRBJ2-1; D is unclear. Source material: peripheral blood. This CDR3 is CASSKPGFNNEQFF. DNA for the CDR3: TGTGCCAGCAGCAAACCGGGTTTCAACAATGAGCAGTTCTTC. Full variable domain (outside the CDR3, taken from reference TRBV7-3 and TRBJ2-1): GAGVSQTPSNKVTEKGKYVELRCDPISGHTALYWYRQSLGQGPEFLIYFQGTGAADDSGLPNDRFFAVRPEGSVSTLKIQRTERGDSAVYLCASSKPGFNNEQFFGPGTRLTVL.